The 15 T cell receptor beta chains in this list originate from one sample, sequenced in a study of OX40 agonist ivuxolimab in advanced cancers. The method was immunoSEQ multiplex PCR; TCRdb's version includes in-frame clones alone and lacks a portion of them. The table lists tens of thousands of clones, roughly 94% of them singletons. Sequencing used CD4+ or CD8+ T cells sorted from blood, obtained in a trial of the OX40 agonist ivuxolimab. These receptors were taken from an adult with an advanced solid tumor such as melanoma, head and neck, liver or kidney cancer.

The chain uses TRBV29-1 and TRBJ2-5; TRBD1 agrees at 10 bases. This CDR3 region has 14 residues. Unmatched junction bases numbered 8, after V lost 5 bases and J lost 5 bases. Germline V gene lookup returns CDR1 SQVTM and CDR2 ANQGSEA. CDR3 sequence (DNA): TGCAGCGTTTCGGGACAGGGGCCTGGGGAGACCCAGTACTTC. This translates into CSVSGQGPGETQYF.

This chain uses TRBV6-1 with TRBJ2-7; maybe TRBD1 (6 bases). Trimming shortened V by 4 bases and J by 0 bases, and 16 bases separated the two germline ends. Germline CDR1 is MNHNS and CDR2 is SASEGT. CDR3 length: 16 amino acids. The CDR3 sequence is CASSARGGHNSYEQYF. CDR3 coding DNA: TGTGCCAGCAGTGCGCGTGGGGGCCATAACTCCTACGAGCAGTACTTC.

The rearrangement uses TRBV28 and TRBJ2-7; no clear D. CDR1 is MDHEN, CDR2 SYDVKM, per germline. CDR3 size: 14 residues. With 6 bases removed from V and 7 bases from J, the gap between germline ends came to 19 bases. The CDR3 region has the DNA TGTGCCAGCAGGGCGGCTCTCGGGCAGGCGGAGCAGTACTTC. This encodes CASRAALGQAEQYF.

The chain uses TRBV7-6 and TRBJ2-2, with 7 bases matching TRBD1. The CDR3 consists of 14 residues. The ends lost 0 bases at V and 7 bases at J; junction bases unmatched: 2. Germline-derived CDR1 and CDR2 are SGHVS and FNYEAQ. CDR3 DNA: TGTGCCAGCAGCTTAGCGACAGGGTACGGGGAGCTGTTTTTT. Protein: CASSLATGYGELFF.

This chain uses TRBV30 with TRBJ1-1; 7 bases are a match to TRBD1. V lost 0 bases and J lost 1; bases outside the gene matches: 5. The CDR3 sequence is 15 residues long. Germline V CDR1 and CDR2: GTSNPN, SVGIG (reference sequence). The CDR3 sequence: CAWSVWPGGNTEAFF. Written as DNA, the CDR3 is TGTGCCTGGAGTGTATGGCCAGGGGGGAACACTGAAGCTTTCTTT.

The rearrangement joins TRBV4-2 to TRBJ2-7, with 9 bases fitting TRBD1. This CDR3 spans 15 amino acids. Germline CDR1 LGHNA, CDR2 YNFKEQ. Trimming at V came to 3 bases and at J to 3 bases, leaving 6 bases not matched to a gene. The CDR3 DNA follows: TGTGCCAGCAGCCAGTCCGGGACAGGGTACTACGAGCAGTACTTC. Translating it yields CASSQSGTGYYEQYF.

This clone was picked up one time. The chain uses TRBV6-6 and TRBJ1-1; a possible D gene is TRBD1 (5 bases). V was pared by 5 bases and J by 4 bases, with 11 bases between. CDR3 length: 13 amino acids. CDR1 is MNHNY and CDR2 is SVGAGI in the germline V gene (reference sequence). This CDR3 reads CASSRPQGTEAFF. DNA for the CDR3: TGTGCCAGCAGTAGACCCCAGGGCACTGAAGCTTTCTTT.

This rearrangement joins TRBV27 to TRBJ2-5; D is unclear. CDR1 is MNHEY and CDR2 is SMNVEV in the germline V gene (reference sequence). The CDR3 is 14 amino acids. Trimming pared 3 bases from V and 2 bases from J, leaving 10 bases between. CDR3 loop: CASSFVAAQETQYF. As DNA, the CDR3 is TGTGCCAGCAGTTTTGTGGCAGCTCAAGAGACCCAGTACTTC.

The chain is built from TRBV6-1 and TRBJ2-7; no clear D gene. CDR1 and CDR2 from the germline V gene are MNHNS and SASEGT. V was pared by 5 bases and J by 7 bases, with 6 bases between. The CDR3 length is 10 residues. In DNA, the CDR3 is TGTGCCAGCAGTCTCGAGGAGCAGTACTTC. Protein sequence: CASSLEEQYF.

This clone came up once. V is TRBV6-5 and J is TRBJ2-1; D unclear. The CDR3 contains 14 residues. In germline, CDR1 is MNHEY, CDR2 SVGAGI. The ends were cut back, 5 bases at V and 4 bases at J, with 12 bases in the middle. The CDR3 sequence: CASSPTDLYNEQFF. CDR3 DNA sequence: TGTGCCAGCAGTCCCACAGACTTATACAATGAGCAGTTCTTC.

The rearrangement links TRBV9 to TRBJ2-3; D call uncertain. The CDR3 has 15 amino acids. Deletions cut 1 base from V and 0 bases from J, with 9 bases between. Germline lookup yields CDR1 SGDLS and CDR2 YYNGEE. CDR3 amino acids: CASSVNLGSTDTQYF. Here the CDR3 DNA reads TGTGCCAGCAGCGTAAATCTCGGGAGCACAGATACGCAGTATTTT.

V and J are TRBV7-2 and TRBJ2-7; D unclear. The V end lost 3 bases, the J end lost 6 bases, and 9 bases lay between the germline ends. This CDR3 is 12 amino acids long. Germline CDR1 is SGHTA and CDR2 is FQGNSA. CDR3 in amino acids: CASSFTMLEQYF. The CDR3 bases are TGTGCCAGCAGCTTCACGATGCTCGAGCAGTACTTC.

V is TRBV29-1 and J is TRBJ2-1; perhaps TRBD2 as D (7 bases). Germline-derived CDR1 and CDR2 are SQVTM and ANQGSEA. The CDR3 contains 14 residues. V was cut by 7 bases and J by 3 bases, with 16 bases left in between. CDR3 residues: CSGGSGGSYNEQFF. CDR3 sequence (DNA): TGCAGCGGAGGGTCGGGGGGCAGCTACAATGAGCAGTTCTTC.

V usage is TRBV5-6 and J usage is TRBJ2-3; no clear D gene. Per germline, CDR1 SGHDT and CDR2 YYEEEE. The V end lost 3 bases, the J end lost 3 bases, and 2 bases lay between the germline ends. CDR3 length equals 11 residues. The CDR3 sequence is CASSSTDTQYF. CDR3 nucleotides: TGTGCCAGCAGCTCGACAGATACGCAGTATTTT.

The CDR3 reads CASSLDRETLRNTEAFF. DNA of the CDR3: TGTGCCAGCAGTTTGGACAGGGAGACTCTACGGAACACTGAAGCTTTCTTT. The rearrangement links TRBV11-1 to TRBJ1-1, with 8 bases that match TRBD1. This CDR3 spans 17 amino acids. Germline V gene sequence: CDR1 SGHAT, CDR2 FQDESV (reference sequence). Trimming removed 6 bases from V and 1 base from J; junction bases left unmatched: 13.